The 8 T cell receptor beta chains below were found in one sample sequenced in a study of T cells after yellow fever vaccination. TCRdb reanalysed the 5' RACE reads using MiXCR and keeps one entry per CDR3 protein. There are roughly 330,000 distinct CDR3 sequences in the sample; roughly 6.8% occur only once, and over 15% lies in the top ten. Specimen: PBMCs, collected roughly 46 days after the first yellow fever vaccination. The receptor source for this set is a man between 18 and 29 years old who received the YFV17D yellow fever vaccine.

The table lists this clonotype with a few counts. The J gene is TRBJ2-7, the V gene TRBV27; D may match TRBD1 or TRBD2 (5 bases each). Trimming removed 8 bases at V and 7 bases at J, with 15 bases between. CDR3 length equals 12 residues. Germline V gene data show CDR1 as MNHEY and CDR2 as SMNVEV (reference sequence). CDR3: CASALTWGEQYF. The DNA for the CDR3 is TGTGCCAGCGCCCTAACTTGGGGGGAGCAGTACTTC.

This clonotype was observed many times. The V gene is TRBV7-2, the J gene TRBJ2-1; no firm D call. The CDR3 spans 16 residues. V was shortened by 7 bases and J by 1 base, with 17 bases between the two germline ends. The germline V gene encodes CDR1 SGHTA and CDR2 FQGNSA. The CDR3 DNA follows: TGTGCCAGCACCCCCATTGGGGTGGGATCCTACAATGAGCAGTTCTTC. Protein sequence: CASTPIGVGSYNEQFF.

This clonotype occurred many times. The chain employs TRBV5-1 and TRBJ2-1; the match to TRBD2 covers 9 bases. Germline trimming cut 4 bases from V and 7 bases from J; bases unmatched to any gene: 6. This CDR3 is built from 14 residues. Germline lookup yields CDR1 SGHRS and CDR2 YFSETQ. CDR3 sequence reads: CASSDRGGGNEQFF. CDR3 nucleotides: TGCGCCAGCAGCGATCGCGGGGGGGGAAATGAGCAGTTCTTC.

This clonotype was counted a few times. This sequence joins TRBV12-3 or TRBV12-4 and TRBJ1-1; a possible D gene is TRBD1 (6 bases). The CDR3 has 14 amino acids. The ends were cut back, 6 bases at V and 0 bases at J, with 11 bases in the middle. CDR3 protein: CASRRQVMNTEAFF. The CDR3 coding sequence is TGTGCCAGCAGACGACAGGTTATGAACACTGAAGCTTTCTTT.

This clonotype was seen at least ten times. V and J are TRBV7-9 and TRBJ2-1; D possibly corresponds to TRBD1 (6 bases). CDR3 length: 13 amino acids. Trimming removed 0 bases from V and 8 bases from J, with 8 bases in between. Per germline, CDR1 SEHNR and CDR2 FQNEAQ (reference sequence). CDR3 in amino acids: CASSLAGTHEQFF. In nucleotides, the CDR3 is TGTGCCAGCAGCTTAGCAGGGACACATGAGCAGTTCTTC.

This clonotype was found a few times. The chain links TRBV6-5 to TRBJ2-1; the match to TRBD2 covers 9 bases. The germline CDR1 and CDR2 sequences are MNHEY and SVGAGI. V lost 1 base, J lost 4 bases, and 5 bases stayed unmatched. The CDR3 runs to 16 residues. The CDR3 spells CASSYYLAGGYNEQFF. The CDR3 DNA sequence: TGTGCCAGCAGTTACTATCTCGCGGGGGGGTACAATGAGCAGTTCTTC.

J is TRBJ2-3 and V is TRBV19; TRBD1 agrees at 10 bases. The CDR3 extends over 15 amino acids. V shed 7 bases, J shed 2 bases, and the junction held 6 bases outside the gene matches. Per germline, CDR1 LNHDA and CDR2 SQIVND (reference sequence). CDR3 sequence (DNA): TGTGCCAGTATCCCTGGGACAGGGGTCACAGATACGCAGTATTTT. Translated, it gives CASIPGTGVTDTQYF.

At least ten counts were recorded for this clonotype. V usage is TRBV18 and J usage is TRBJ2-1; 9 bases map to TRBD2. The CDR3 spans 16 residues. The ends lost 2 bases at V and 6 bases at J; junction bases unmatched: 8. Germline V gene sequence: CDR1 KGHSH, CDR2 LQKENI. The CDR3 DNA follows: TGTGCCAGCTCACCATGGGCTAGCGGGGCAACCAATGAGCAGTTCTTC. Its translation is CASSPWASGATNEQFF.